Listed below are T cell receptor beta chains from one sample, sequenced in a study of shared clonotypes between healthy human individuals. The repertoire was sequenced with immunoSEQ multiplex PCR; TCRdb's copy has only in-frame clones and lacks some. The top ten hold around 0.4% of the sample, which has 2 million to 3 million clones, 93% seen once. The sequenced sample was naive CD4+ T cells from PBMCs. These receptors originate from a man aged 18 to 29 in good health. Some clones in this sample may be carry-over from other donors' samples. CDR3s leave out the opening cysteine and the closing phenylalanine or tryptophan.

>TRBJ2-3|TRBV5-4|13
ASSLGGSGTDTQY
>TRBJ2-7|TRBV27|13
ASTQWTGGYYEQY
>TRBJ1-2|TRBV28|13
ASQTQALSNYGYT
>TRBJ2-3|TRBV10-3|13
AISEGQGRTDTQY
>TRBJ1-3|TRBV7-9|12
ASSPEGLGNTIY
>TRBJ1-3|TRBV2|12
ASSEAVSGNTIY
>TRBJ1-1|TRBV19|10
ASRVGGTEAF
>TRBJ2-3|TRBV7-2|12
ASSPRRGGDTQY
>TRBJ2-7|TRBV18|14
ASSPRGGGVAEEQY
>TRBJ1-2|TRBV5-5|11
ASSPTASYGYT
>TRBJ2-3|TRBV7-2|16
ASSLARGGAEGTDTQY
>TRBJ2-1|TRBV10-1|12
ASSEGEAGSGVF
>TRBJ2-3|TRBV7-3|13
ASSLGQGATDTQY
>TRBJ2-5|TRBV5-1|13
ASSSGTGSGETQY
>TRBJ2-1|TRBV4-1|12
ASSQPTSGNEQF